Shown below are 16 T cell receptor beta chains from a single sample sequenced in a study of blood T cells in healthy people across ages. Then a second PCR, running about 7 to 11 cycles, was carried out with a sample-barcoded 5' primer and a J-beta primer mix. One entry per CDR3 protein, called by TCRdb with MiXCR from the 5' RACE reads. The sample holds approximately 690,000 distinct CDR3 sequences; roughly 43% are singletons and the top ten take 25% to 35%. Sample: blood. Receptors were obtained from a man older than 75 in good health.

This chain links TRBV4-1 with TRBJ2-7; the D gene is possibly TRBD1 (7 bases). The DNA end lines up better with TRBJ2-4; the J call may be wrong. The CDR3 spans 17 residues. The germline V gene encodes CDR1 MGHRA and CDR2 YSYEKL. The CDR3 nucleotides are TGCGCCAGCAACCACTCGGTCACAGGGGAGGAAGGGGACATTCAGTACTTC. As protein: CASNHSVTGEEGDIQYF.

The chain links TRBV28 to TRBJ1-2; maybe TRBD1 (5 bases). The V end lost 1 base, the J end lost 5 bases, and 17 bases lay between the germline ends. The CDR3 covers 16 residues. Germline V gene lookup returns CDR1 MDHEN and CDR2 SYDVKM. The CDR3 bases are TGTGCCAGCAGTTTATTATTGGGGGGATTGGGGTATGGCTACACCTTC. This sequence encodes CASSLLLGGLGYGYTF.

This clonotype was seen a few times. The rearrangement links TRBV11-2 to TRBJ1-2; TRBD1 matches 7 bases. CDR1 is SGHAT, CDR2 FQNNGV, per germline. This CDR3 has 13 amino acids. V lost 5 bases and J lost 4; bases outside the gene matches: 4. The CDR3 here is CASSEGTAYGYTF. The CDR3 DNA is TGTGCCAGCAGCGAAGGGACAGCCTATGGCTACACCTTC.

This clonotype was observed a handful of times. The J gene is TRBJ2-1, the V gene TRBV7-3, with TRBD2 matching over 8 bases. Trimming cost V 2 bases and J 9 bases; bases outside gene matches: 12. Germline V lookup: CDR1 SGHTA, CDR2 FQGTGA. The CDR3 length is 16 residues. The CDR3 DNA sequence: TGTGCCAGCAGCTTAGGGACGGGAGGGGCGGCCGTTGAGCAGTTCTTC. It yields the protein CASSLGTGGAAVEQFF. Variable domain in full (rest from reference TRBV7-3 and TRBJ2-1): GAGVSQTPSNKVTEKGKYVELRCDPISGHTALYWYRQSLGQGPEFLIYFQGTGAADDSGLPNDRFFAVRPEGSVSTLKIQRTERGDSAVYLCASSLGTGGAAVEQFFGPGTRLTVL.

This chain connects TRBV12-3 or TRBV12-4 to TRBJ2-3; D is possibly TRBD1 (5 bases). Trimming took off 6 bases at V and 4 bases at J, with 17 bases between the two ends. This CDR3 is 15 amino acids long. This chain's CDR3 is CASSYRQLLADTQYF. CDR3 coding DNA: TGTGCCAGCAGCTACAGACAGCTACTCGCAGATACGCAGTATTTT.

This clonotype was seen a few times. The chain uses TRBV6-1 and TRBJ2-5; perhaps TRBD1 as D (6 bases). Trimming pared 6 bases from V and 2 bases from J, leaving 13 bases between. CDR1 MNHNS and CDR2 SASEGT come from the germline V gene. CDR3 size: 14 residues. CDR3 region: CASRIHRVQETQYF. As DNA, the CDR3 is TGTGCCAGCAGGATACACAGGGTACAAGAGACCCAGTACTTC.

The rearrangement joins TRBV29-1 to TRBJ1-2; D might be TRBD1 (5 bases). Looked up from germline, CDR1 is SQVTM and CDR2 is ANQGSEA. Trimming cost V 4 bases and J 2 bases, with 11 bases left between them. This CDR3 has 13 amino acids. CDR3 in DNA: TGCAGCGTTGTTTGGGGACGGAACTATGGCTACACCTTC. The encoded protein is CSVVWGRNYGYTF.

As for this clonotype: One end of the junction varies from germline; a read error may be responsible. The chain has TRBV6-2 or TRBV6-3 and TRBJ2-5, with TRBD1 identical over 8 bases. This CDR3 comprises 15 residues. CDR1 MNHEY and CDR2 SVGEGT come from the germline V gene. CDR3 amino acids: CASSHSGGLQETQYF. The CDR3 region has the DNA TGTGCCAGCAGTCACTCAGGGGGCCTCCAGGAGACCCAGTACTTC.

This clonotype has just a few counts. This sequence joins TRBV11-2 and TRBJ2-3, with 13 nucleotides matching TRBD2. Germline trimming cut 1 base from V and 2 bases from J; bases unmatched to any gene: 6. Germline V gene lookup returns CDR1 SGHAT and CDR2 FQNNGV. The CDR3 is made up of 18 amino acids. The CDR3 DNA sequence: TGTGCCAGCAGCTTAGCGACTAGCGGGAGGTTGAACACAGATACGCAGTATTTT. Its translation: CASSLATSGRLNTDTQYF.

This clonotype was counted only a few times. The J gene is TRBJ2-7, the V gene TRBV5-1, with TRBD1 matching 7 bases. CDR1 and CDR2 (germline): SGHRS, YFSETQ. The length of the CDR3 is 14 residues. The V and J ends lost 7 bases and 3 bases, in that order; junction bases with no gene match: 10. The CDR3 nucleotides are TGCGCCAGCCGAACCGGGACAGTCCTCTACGAGCAGTACTTC. This encodes CASRTGTVLYEQYF.

The CDR3 bases are TGTGCCAGCAGCTTAGTACGCGCGGGAGGGCCTTACGAGCAGTACTTC. Translating gives CASSLVRAGGPYEQYF. V gene TRBV7-2 combines with J gene TRBJ2-7; 9 nucleotides line up with TRBD2. The germline CDR1 and CDR2 sequences are SGHTA and FQGNSA. This CDR3 contains 16 residues. Trimming cost V 1 base and J 4 bases; bases outside gene matches: 8.

This clonotype showed up just a few times. The chain carries TRBV4-3 and TRBJ2-7, with TRBD1 as a possible D gene (6 bases). The DNA end is a closer match to TRBJ2-5, so the J assignment may be wrong. Germline CDR1 and CDR2: LGHNA and YSLEER. The CDR3 spans 15 residues. The CDR3, as DNA: TGCGCCAGCAGCCAAGATTATTACAGGGACCAGACCCAGTACTTC. Its translation: CASSQDYYRDQTQYF.

J is TRBJ2-1 and V is TRBV10-3, with D unclear. Germline CDR1 and CDR2: ENHRY and SYGVKD. V shed 1 base and J shed 3 bases, with 7 bases lying between them. The CDR3 consists of 14 residues. The CDR3 DNA reads as TGTGCCATCAGTGAGTGGGGAATCTACAATGAGCAGTTCTTC. This translates into CAISEWGIYNEQFF.

This rearrangement joins TRBV3-1 to TRBJ2-7; a possible D gene is TRBD2 (5 bases). Trimming took 1 base from V and 3 from J, leaving 19 bases between them. CDR3 length equals 17 residues. CDR1 is LGHDT and CDR2 is YNNKEL in the germline V gene (reference sequence). The CDR3 DNA is TGTGCCAGCAGCCAAGGACCCGGGGATCGCTCCCTCTACGAGCAGTACTTC. Translated: CASSQGPGDRSLYEQYF.

This clonotype was counted a single time. The chain is built from TRBV10-3 and TRBJ2-3; D is unresolved. CDR3 length: 14 amino acids. Germline CDR1 ENHRY, CDR2 SYGVKD. The V end was cut by 1 base, the J end by 2 bases, with 7 bases between. CDR3: CAISELSATDTQYF. As DNA, the CDR3 is TGTGCCATCAGTGAGTTGTCAGCCACAGATACGCAGTATTTT.

There are a few counts of this clonotype. The CDR3 bases are TGCAGTGCTAGAGATCCCAGCTCTGGGGCCAACGTCCTGACTTTC. The encoded protein is CSARDPSSGANVLTF. The chain combines TRBV20-1 with TRBJ2-6; D unclear. This CDR3 has 15 residues. Trimming stripped 0 bases from V and 0 bases from J, with 6 bases between. Germline V CDR1 and CDR2: DFQATT, SNEGSKA (reference sequence).